A selection of T cell receptor beta chains follows, all from one sample in a study of T cells in Graves' hyperthyroidism and ophthalmopathy. From the multiplex PCR reads, TCRdb called clonotypes with MiXCR, one entry per CDR3 protein. The table lists roughly 380,000 distinct CDR3 sequences, approximately 19% of them singletons. Sequencing input: blood. The receptor source for this set is a young woman with Graves' hyperthyroidism. Each CDR3 is given with its conserved first and last residue. D genes are given only for firm matches. Only some rows state a clone size, as once, few, many or a class for expanded clones.

j_gene,abundance,v_gene,d_gene,CDR3aa,CDR3nt
TRBJ1-1,many,TRBV5-1,NA,CASSFMAGATEAFF,TGCGCCAGCAGCTTCATGGCAGGGGCCACTGAAGCTTTCTTT
TRBJ2-5,many,TRBV18,NA,CASSPQNSQETQYF,TGTGCCAGCTCACCACAGAATAGCCAAGAGACCCAGTACTTC
TRBJ2-7,many,TRBV12-3/TRBV12-4,TRBD1,CASSRTGSHEQYF,TGTGCCAGCAGCCGGACAGGGTCCCACGAGCAGTACTTC
TRBJ2-2,NA,TRBV11-3,TRBD2,CASSSPGLAGTPNTGELFF,TGTGCCAGCAGCTCCCCGGGACTAGCGGGGACCCCGAACACCGGGGAGCTGTTTTTT
TRBJ1-5,many,TRBV2,NA,CASGAGLVNQPQHF,TGTGCCAGCGGCGCGGGATTGGTCAATCAGCCCCAGCATTTT
TRBJ1-2,many,TRBV6-1,NA,CASSPTGGAGGYTF,TGTGCCAGCAGTCCCACCGGGGGGGCGGGAGGCTACACCTTC
TRBJ1-2,many,TRBV28,NA,CASSSYSHYGYTF,TGTGCCAGCAGTTCCTACAGCCACTATGGCTACACCTTC
TRBJ2-7,many,TRBV5-6,NA,CASSLVPATSYEQYF,TGTGCCAGCAGCTTGGTTCCAGCAACCTCCTACGAGCAGTACTTC
TRBJ1-5,many,TRBV12-3/TRBV12-4,TRBD1,CASRFETGGNQPQHF,TGTGCCAGCAGATTCGAGACAGGGGGCAATCAGCCCCAGCATTTT
TRBJ2-2,many,TRBV5-1,NA,CASSQGPPNTGELFF,TGCGCCAGCAGCCAGGGTCCACCGAACACCGGGGAGCTGTTTTTT
TRBJ1-1,NA,TRBV10-3,NA,CAISESRLGSTEAFF,TGTGCCATCAGTGAGTCAAGATTGGGATCCACTGAAGCTTTCTTT
TRBJ2-6,few,TRBV4-2,NA,CASSQEDGSSGANVLTF,TGTGCCAGCAGCCAAGAGGACGGGAGCTCTGGGGCCAACGTCCTGACTTTC
TRBJ1-1,many,TRBV6-4,NA,CASTGEAEAFF,TGTGCCAGCACAGGGGAGGCTGAAGCTTTCTTT
TRBJ2-2,many,TRBV20-1,NA,CSARTLSTGELFF,TGCAGTGCTAGGACCCTTTCCACCGGGGAGCTGTTTTTT
TRBJ2-2,many,TRBV10-3,TRBD2,CAISAGGNTGELFF,TGTGCCATCAGTGCGGGAGGAAACACCGGGGAGCTGTTTTTT
TRBJ1-5,NA,TRBV28,NA,CASSFTGWDQPQHF,TGTGCCAGCAGTTTTACGGGCTGGGATCAGCCCCAGCATTTT
TRBJ2-4,many,TRBV7-2,NA,CASSLRENIQYF,TGTGCCAGCAGCTTGCGGGAAAACATTCAGTACTTC
TRBJ1-6,many,TRBV20-1,NA,CSARDWEKRDSPLHF,TGCAGTGCTAGAGATTGGGAGAAGCGGGATTCACCCCTCCACTTT
TRBJ1-5,many,TRBV12-5,NA,CASAPRRDQPQHF,TGTGCTAGTGCCCCCCGGCGGGATCAGCCCCAGCATTTT
TRBJ1-2,many,TRBV7-9,TRBD1,CASTDRGSYGYTF,TGTGCCAGCACCGACAGGGGCTCCTATGGCTACACCTTC
TRBJ1-5,many,TRBV27,NA,CASSSGYSQPQHF,TGTGCCAGCAGTTCAGGGTATAGTCAGCCCCAGCATTTT
TRBJ2-7,NA,TRBV20-1,NA,CSARDLGGDEQYF,TGCAGTGCTAGAGATCTGGGGGGCGACGAGCAGTACTTC
TRBJ2-2,few,TRBV6-1,NA,CASSEVAGEGTGELFF,TGTGCCAGCAGTGAAGTGGCAGGGGAGGGCACCGGGGAGCTGTTTTTT
TRBJ1-2,many,TRBV6-5,TRBD1,CATIGTGGSYGYTF,TGTGCCACCATAGGGACAGGGGGCTCTTATGGCTACACCTTC
TRBJ2-7,many,TRBV5-1,TRBD1,CASSLAGQGSYEQYF,TGCGCCAGCAGCTTGGCCGGACAGGGATCCTACGAGCAGTACTTC
TRBJ1-1,many,TRBV20-1,NA,CSASWTGATEAFF,TGCAGTGCCTCCTGGACTGGGGCCACTGAAGCTTTCTTT
TRBJ1-1,many,TRBV6-2/TRBV6-3,TRBD1,CASTPVRWTGTNTEAFF,TGTGCCAGCACCCCAGTTAGGTGGACAGGGACGAACACTGAAGCTTTCTTT
TRBJ2-7,many,TRBV3-1,TRBD2,CASSRTGTSGGLAYF,TGTGCCAGCAGTCGTACTGGGACTAGCGGGGGGTTAGCGTACTTC
TRBJ1-5,NA,TRBV6-1,NA,CASSERGENQPQHF,TGTGCCAGCAGTGAACGAGGGGAAAATCAGCCCCAGCATTTT
TRBJ1-1,few,TRBV6-4,NA,CARGLEGNTEAFF,TGTGCCAGAGGCCTGGAGGGAAACACTGAAGCTTTCTTT
TRBJ2-7,many,TRBV6-2/TRBV6-3,NA,CASRPTQGPEQYF,TGTGCCAGCAGACCTACCCAGGGGCCCGAGCAGTACTTC
TRBJ2-7,many,TRBV28,NA,CASSFGFRDEQYF,TGTGCCAGCAGTTTTGGGTTTAGGGACGAGCAGTACTTC
TRBJ1-2,NA,TRBV12-3/TRBV12-4,NA,CASSLWGEDGYTF,TGTGCCAGCAGTTTATGGGGTGAAGATGGCTACACCTTC
TRBJ1-2,NA,TRBV2,NA,CASSERAKSEGYTF,TGTGCCAGCAGTGAAAGGGCCAAAAGCGAAGGCTACACCTTC
TRBJ1-1,many,TRBV6-1,NA,CASQSQGLRNTEAFF,TGTGCCAGCCAAAGCCAGGGATTGCGGAACACTGAAGCTTTCTTT
TRBJ1-1,NA,TRBV12-5,NA,CASGLVGLNTEAFF,TGTGCTAGTGGTTTGGTGGGACTGAACACTGAAGCTTTCTTT
TRBJ1-2,many,TRBV12-3/TRBV12-4,TRBD1,CASSLRGGRNGYTF,TGTGCCAGCAGTTTAAGAGGGGGCAGGAATGGCTACACCTTC
TRBJ1-1,many,TRBV4-2,NA,CASSQELTGIRTEAFF,TGTGCCAGCAGCCAAGAGTTAACAGGGATTCGGACTGAAGCTTTCTTT
TRBJ2-1,NA,TRBV2,NA,CASSTFWTVDLYNEQFF,TGTGCCAGCAGCACCTTCTGGACAGTGGACCTTTACAATGAGCAGTTCTTC
TRBJ2-4,NA,TRBV24-1,TRBD1,CATSDPRDRVGIQYF,TGTGCCACCAGTGATCCGCGAGACAGGGTAGGCATTCAGTACTTC
TRBJ2-6,many,TRBV11-2,NA,CASSPQPGANVLTF,TGTGCCAGCAGCCCCCAGCCTGGGGCCAACGTCCTGACTTTC
TRBJ1-2,many,TRBV5-4,NA,CASSPAVLRTTNLLDYGYTF,TGTGCCAGCAGCCCGGCCGTGTTGAGGACAACGAATCTCCTTGACTATGGCTACACCTTC
TRBJ2-1,many,TRBV5-1,NA,CASSLAPYNEQFF,TGCGCCAGCAGCTTGGCCCCGTACAATGAGCAGTTCTTC
TRBJ1-1,few,TRBV14,NA,CASSSETGDTEAFF,TGTGCCAGCAGCTCCGAGACTGGGGACACTGAAGCTTTCTTT
TRBJ2-2,NA,TRBV19,NA,CASKPTDFTDPGELFF,TGTGCCAGTAAACCGACGGACTTTACGGACCCCGGGGAGCTGTTTTTT
TRBJ1-1,many,TRBV6-2/TRBV6-3,TRBD1,CASVPTGTNTEAFF,TGTGCCAGCGTACCGACAGGGACGAACACTGAAGCTTTCTTT
TRBJ1-1,NA,TRBV5-1,NA,CASSLVGPGGTEAFF,TGCGCCAGCAGCTTGGTCGGACCCGGGGGGACTGAAGCTTTCTTT
TRBJ2-7,NA,TRBV4-2,TRBD2,CASSGGAGGTYEQYF,TGTGCCAGCAGCGGCGGGGCGGGGGGTACCTACGAGCAGTACTTC
TRBJ1-1,NA,TRBV6-2/TRBV6-3,NA,CASSSIERDTEAFF,TGTGCCAGCAGTTCCATCGAACGGGACACTGAAGCTTTCTTT
TRBJ2-5,NA,TRBV12-3/TRBV12-4,TRBD2,CASRMGLAEEETQYF,TGTGCCAGCAGAATGGGACTAGCGGAGGAGGAGACCCAGTACTTC
TRBJ1-1,many,TRBV6-1,NA,CASSGWTVLGTEAFF,TGTGCCAGCAGTGGGTGGACAGTTCTTGGGACTGAAGCTTTCTTT